One and the same sample provided the 14 T cell receptor beta chains below, sequenced in a study of control samples from healthy donors and cancer patients. Profiled with immunoSEQ multiplex PCR; TCRdb holds only in-frame clones, not every one. The repertoire holds more than 150,000 clones, with 90% to 95% as singletons. Material for sequencing was blood. The receptors shown here come from a man in his late teens or twenties in good health.

The J gene is TRBJ1-2, the V gene TRBV5-5, with 10 bases identical to TRBD1. V lost 2 bases to trimming and J lost 4 bases; unmatched junction nucleotides: 14. Germline loops: CDR1 SGHKS, CDR2 YYEKEE (reference sequence). This CDR3 region has 18 residues. CDR3 bases: TGTGCCAGCAGCTTCCAGACAGGGGGCTACTCAGGCGGCTATGGCTACACCTTC. This translates into CASSFQTGGYSGGYGYTF.

The chain is built from TRBV28 and TRBJ1-5; no definite D call. In germline, CDR1 is MDHEN, CDR2 SYDVKM. The CDR3 is made up of 12 amino acids. V lost 8 bases to trimming and J lost 3 bases, with 8 bases between them. CDR3 DNA sequence: TGTGCCAGCGGCAGCCTCAATCAGCCCCAGCATTTT. It specifies CASGSLNQPQHF.

The chain links TRBV29-1 to TRBJ2-7, with no clear D. CDR1 is SQVTM and CDR2 is ANQGSEA in the germline V gene. This CDR3 is built from 11 residues. Trimming stripped 1 base from V and 2 bases from J, with 3 bases between. CDR3 sequence (DNA): TGCAGCGTTGAAGGCCCCTACGAGCAGTACTTC. This codes for CSVEGPYEQYF.

The rearrangement uses TRBV6-5 and TRBJ1-6, with D perhaps TRBD1 (5 bases). The V end lost 4 bases, the J end lost 5 bases, and 15 bases lay between the germline ends. The length of the CDR3 is 16 residues. Germline CDR1 MNHEY, CDR2 SVGAGI. DNA for the CDR3: TGTGCCAGCAGTTCGTACAGGACGGGCAATAATTCACCCCTCCACTTT. This codes for CASSSYRTGNNSPLHF.

The rearrangement uses TRBV7-2 and TRBJ2-5, with 8 bases that match TRBD2. This CDR3 has 15 amino acids. The trim removed 2 bases at V and 1 base at J, leaving 3 bases unmatched. Germline CDR1 SGHTA, CDR2 FQGNSA. The DNA for the CDR3 is TGTGCCAGCAGCTTACGGGGGGGGCCCCAAGAGACCCAGTACTTC. Amino acids: CASSLRGGPQETQYF.

V gene TRBV12-3 or TRBV12-4 combines with J gene TRBJ2-3; D gene ambiguous. The CDR3 sequence is 13 residues long. Trimming pared 7 bases from V and 6 bases from J, leaving 14 bases between. The CDR3 region is CASTPPARDTQYF. CDR3 nucleotide sequence: TGTGCCAGCACCCCTCCCGCGAGGGATACGCAGTATTTT.

This clone was observed once. The CDR3 DNA reads TGTGCCAGCAGCTTGGACGCCCTGGGGAGGGAGACCCAGTACTTC. Encoded protein: CASSLDALGRETQYF. The rearrangement joins TRBV5-5 to TRBJ2-5, with D possibly TRBD2 on 6 matching bases. Trimming stripped 0 bases from V and 5 bases from J, with 14 bases between. The CDR3 extends over 15 amino acids. From germline, CDR1 is SGHKS and CDR2 YYEKEE (reference sequence). Based on the CDR3 plus reference TRBV5-5 and TRBJ2-5, the full variable domain is DAGVTQSPTHLIKTRGQQVTLRCSPISGHKSVSWYQQVLGQGPQFIFQYYEKEERGRGNFPDRFSARQFPNYSSELNVNALLLGDSALYLCASSLDALGRETQYFGPGTRLLVL.

J is TRBJ2-7 and V is TRBV5-1; D remains unclear. The CDR3 contains 13 residues. Germline V lookup: CDR1 SGHRS, CDR2 YFSETQ. The V and J ends lost 0 bases and 4 bases respectively, with 8 bases between them. The CDR3 DNA follows: TGCGCCAGCAGCTTGGGGGAACGATACGAGCAGTACTTC. This encodes CASSLGERYEQYF.

In its sample, this clone was seen a few times. The rearrangement joins TRBV6-1 to TRBJ2-7; 9 bases line up with TRBD1. Germline CDR1 reads MNHNS; CDR2 reads SASEGT. The J segment lost 13 bases and the V segment lost 1 base, leaving 5 bases of the junction unmatched. This CDR3 region has 12 residues. This CDR3 reads CASSEGDREDYF. DNA for the CDR3: TGTGCCAGCAGTGAAGGGGACAGGGAAGATTACTTC.

V usage is TRBV6-5 and J usage is TRBJ1-1; D perhaps matches TRBD1 (6 bases). The CDR3 runs 14 residues. V lost 8 bases and J 0 bases, leaving 13 bases between the germline ends. From germline, CDR1 is MNHEY and CDR2 SVGAGI. The CDR3 DNA is TGTGCCAGCGAATTGGACAGATTGAACACTGAAGCTTTCTTT. This translates into CASELDRLNTEAFF.

The V gene is TRBV5-1, the J gene TRBJ2-7; D may be TRBD1 (5 bases). CDR1 and CDR2 from the germline V gene are SGHRS and YFSETQ. The V end was cut by 0 bases, the J end by 5 bases, with 15 bases between. The CDR3 contains 15 residues. Here the CDR3 DNA reads TGCGCCAGCAGCTTGGGTTCCAGGGTGCTCAACGAGCAGTACTTC. Translated, it gives CASSLGSRVLNEQYF.

This clone was detected once. The rearrangement uses TRBV28 and TRBJ1-2, with D possibly being TRBD1 (5 bases). Germline-derived CDR1 and CDR2 are MDHEN and SYDVKM. The CDR3 runs 14 residues. The ends were cut back, 5 bases at V and 4 bases at J, with 14 bases in the middle. The CDR3, as DNA: TGTGCCAGCAGTCCAACCAGGGAGGCCTATGGCTACACCTTC. Translated, it gives CASSPTREAYGYTF.

The chain combines TRBV6-1 with TRBJ2-3; no firm D call. Trimming took 0 bases from V and 4 from J, leaving 8 bases between them. The CDR3 runs 14 residues. Germline V gene sequence: CDR1 MNHNS, CDR2 SASEGT. For the CDR3, the DNA is TGTGCCAGCAGTGAAGCGGTAATAGCAGATACGCAGTATTTT. Translating it yields CASSEAVIADTQYF.

The chain recombines TRBV9 with TRBJ2-5, with D perhaps matching TRBD1 or TRBD2 (6 bases each). The CDR3 contains 14 residues. V was cut by 0 bases and J by 5 bases, with 11 bases left in between. Germline values: CDR1 SGDLS, CDR2 YYNGEE. CDR3 residues: CASSVGQGRETQYF. The CDR3, as DNA: TGTGCCAGCAGCGTAGGCCAGGGGAGGGAGACCCAGTACTTC.